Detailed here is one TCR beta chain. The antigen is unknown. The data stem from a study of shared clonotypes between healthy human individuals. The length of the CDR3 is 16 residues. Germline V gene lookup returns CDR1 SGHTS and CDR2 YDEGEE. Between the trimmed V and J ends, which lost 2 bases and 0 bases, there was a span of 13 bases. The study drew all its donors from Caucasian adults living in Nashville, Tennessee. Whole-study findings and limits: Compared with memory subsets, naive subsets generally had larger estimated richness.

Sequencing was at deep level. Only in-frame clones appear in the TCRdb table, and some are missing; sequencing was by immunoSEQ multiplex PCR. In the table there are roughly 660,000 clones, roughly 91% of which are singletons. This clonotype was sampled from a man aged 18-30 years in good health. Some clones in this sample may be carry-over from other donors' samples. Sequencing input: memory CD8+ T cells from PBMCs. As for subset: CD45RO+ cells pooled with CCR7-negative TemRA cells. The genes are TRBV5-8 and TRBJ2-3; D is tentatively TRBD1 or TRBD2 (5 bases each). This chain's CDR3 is CASSLGTRGSTDTQYF. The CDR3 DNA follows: TGTGCCAGCAGCTTAGGGACCCGGGGAAGCACAGATACGCAGTATTTT.